The 22 T cell receptor beta chains in this list originate from one sample, sequenced in a study of shared clonotypes between healthy human individuals. Libraries were prepared by immunoSEQ multiplex PCR; TCRdb keeps only in-frame clonotypes and omits some of them. The table has some 1 million clones, 60% to 80% seen once. What was sequenced was memory CD4+ T cells sorted from blood. The subset was: CD45RA-negative fraction. These receptors all come from a man younger than 35 in good health.

V usage is TRBV11-2 and J usage is TRBJ1-1, with 7 positions matching TRBD1. Trimming removed 5 bases from V and 1 base from J; junction bases left unmatched: 1. The germline V gene encodes CDR1 SGHAT and CDR2 FQNNGV. The CDR3 is 13 amino acids. This chain's CDR3 is CASSGTENTEAFF. The CDR3 DNA is TGTGCCAGCAGCGGGACAGAGAACACTGAAGCTTTCTTT. Drawing the rest from reference TRBV11-2 and TRBJ1-1, the complete variable domain is EAGVAQSPRYKIIEKRQSVAFWCNPISGHATLYWYQQILGQGPKLLIQFQNNGVVDDSQLPKDRFSAERLKGVDSTLKIQPAKLEDSAVYLCASSGTENTEAFFGQGTRLTVV.

This clone was seen more than once but under ten times. V usage is TRBV10-2 and J usage is TRBJ1-5; D not certain. Germline values: CDR1 WSHSY, CDR2 SAAADI. With 4 bases removed from V and 4 bases from J, the gap between germline ends came to 5 bases. The CDR3 is 12 residues long. CDR3 loop: CASSGANQPQHF. The CDR3 DNA reads as TGCGCCAGCAGTGGGGCTAATCAGCCCCAGCATTTT.

DNA of the CDR3: TGTGCCAGCGGTTTTAAGAGCAATCAGCCCCAGCATTTT. This codes for CASGFKSNQPQHF. The rearrangement links TRBV2 to TRBJ1-5, with D unresolved. Per the germline V gene, CDR1 is SNHLY and CDR2 is FYNNEI. V was trimmed by 8 bases and J by 1 base, leaving 9 bases between them. The CDR3 sequence is 13 residues long. Drawing the rest from reference TRBV2 and TRBJ1-5, the complete variable domain is EPEVTQTPSHQVTQMGQEVILRCVPISNHLYFYWYRQILGQKVEFLVSFYNNEISEKSEIFDDQFSVERPDGSNFTLKIRSTKLEDSAMYFCASGFKSNQPQHFGDGTRLSIL.

This clone showed up just a few times. The genes are TRBV2 and TRBJ2-2; D is undetermined. The germline V gene has CDR1 SNHLY and CDR2 FYNNEI. V lost 7 bases and J 1 base, leaving 10 bases between the germline ends. The CDR3 totals 14 residues. The DNA of the CDR3 is TGTGCCAGCAAGGACGGAATGAACACCGGGGAGCTGTTTTTT. Residues: CASKDGMNTGELFF.

J is TRBJ1-2 and V is TRBV28; D ambiguous. This CDR3 comprises 14 residues. The germline CDR1 and CDR2 sequences are MDHEN and SYDVKM. V lost 6 bases and J 8 bases, leaving 19 bases between the germline ends. CDR3 in amino acids: CASRSADAMGGYTF. The CDR3 coding sequence is TGTGCCAGCAGGAGCGCGGACGCAATGGGGGGCTACACCTTC.

On this clone: Within the sample, other DNA sequences also encode this same CDR3. The chain uses TRBV6-5 and TRBJ1-5, with D uncertain. The V end was cut by 2 bases, the J end by 2 bases, with 4 bases between. The germline V gene has CDR1 MNHEY and CDR2 SVGAGI. This CDR3 spans 13 amino acids. The CDR3 loop is CASSYGGNQPQHF. The DNA for the CDR3 is TGTGCCAGCAGTTACGGAGGCAATCAGCCCCAGCATTTT.

This sequence joins TRBV7-9 and TRBJ1-1; no definite D call. V dropped 11 bases and J dropped 2 bases, with 15 bases sitting between them. The CDR3 length is 13 residues. Germline V gene sequence: CDR1 SEHNR, CDR2 FQNEAQ (reference sequence). The CDR3 protein is CAVPERLNTEAFF. The CDR3 nucleotides read TGTGCCGTACCCGAGAGATTAAACACTGAAGCTTTCTTT.

On this clone: Just one base apart from a much larger clone, this may be a read error. The chain uses TRBV6-1 and TRBJ1-2; tentative D call: TRBD1 (5 bases). CDR3 length: 13 residues. CDR1 MNHNS and CDR2 SASEGT come from the germline V gene. Trimming cost V 6 bases and J 5 bases, with 13 bases left between them. CDR3 region: CASSCGTAYGYTF. The DNA of the CDR3 is TGTGCCAGCAGCTGCGGGACGGCTTATGGCTACACCTTC.

This clone came up a few times. The chain has TRBV6-6 and TRBJ2-1; 7 bases fit TRBD2. Germline V gene data show CDR1 as MNHNY and CDR2 as SVGAGI (reference sequence). Germline trimming cut 4 bases from V and 7 bases from J; bases unmatched to any gene: 13. The CDR3 is made up of 16 amino acids. In DNA, the CDR3 is TGTGCCAGCAGTTCCCCCTCTCGCGGGAGAAGGAATGAGCAGTTCTTC. It specifies CASSSPSRGRRNEQFF.

The rearrangement uses TRBV28 and TRBJ1-1; 7 positions agree with TRBD1. V dropped 2 bases and J dropped 0; count of bases not matched to a gene: 6. This CDR3 contains 16 residues. Germline V lookup: CDR1 MDHEN, CDR2 SYDVKM. CDR3 nucleotide sequence: TGTGCCAGCAGTTTAACAGGGGCTTACCTGAACACTGAAGCTTTCTTT. This codes for CASSLTGAYLNTEAFF. Using reference TRBV28 and TRBJ1-1 for the parts outside the CDR3, the full variable domain is DVKVTQSSRYLVKRTGEKVFLECVQDMDHENMFWYRQDPGLGLRLIYFSYDVKMKEKGDIPEGYSVSREKKERFSLILESASTNQTSMYLCASSLTGAYLNTEAFFGQGTRLTVV.

This sequence joins TRBV11-2 and TRBJ2-5; tentatively, D is TRBD2 (7 bases). This CDR3 has 16 residues. Trimming took off 5 bases at V and 5 bases at J, with 21 bases between the two ends. The V gene's germline CDR1 is SGHAT and CDR2 FQNNGV. In nucleotides, the CDR3 is TGTGCCAGCAGCCCCCAAGGGGGAGGGATTGGGGAGACCCAGTACTTC. Its protein is CASSPQGGGIGETQYF.

V is TRBV12-2 and J is TRBJ2-7; the table assigns TRBD2, which was not confirmed against the DNA. TRBV12-2 is designated a pseudogene. There are 15 residues in the CDR3. The CDR3 sequence is CASLIGRRPTYEQYF. CDR3 nucleotide sequence: TGTGCAAGTCTCATTGGCCGGAGACCTACCTACGAGCAGTACTTC.

The chain has TRBV28 and TRBJ2-7, with a possible D match to TRBD1 (7 bases). There are 14 residues in the CDR3. The germline V and J ends were trimmed by 5 bases and 7 bases, with 18 bases remaining between them. The germline V gene has CDR1 MDHEN and CDR2 SYDVKM. This CDR3 reads CASSLSSRGREQYF. The CDR3 coding sequence is TGTGCCAGCAGTCTCTCATCCAGGGGGAGGGAGCAGTACTTC.

Regarding this clone: Other DNA sequences of this sample code for an identical CDR3. The rearrangement joins TRBV30 to TRBJ1-5, with 7 nucleotides matching TRBD1. Germline V gene lookup returns CDR1 GTSNPN and CDR2 SVGIG (reference sequence). Germline trimming cut 5 bases from V and 3 bases from J; bases unmatched to any gene: 4. The CDR3 totals 13 residues. CDR3 protein: CAWSTGSNQPQHF. CDR3 bases: TGTGCCTGGTCGACAGGGTCCAATCAGCCCCAGCATTTT.

This sequence joins TRBV5-1 and TRBJ2-7, with 11 bases lining up with TRBD2. V lost 7 bases to trimming and J lost 4 bases; unmatched junction nucleotides: 7. CDR3 length: 14 residues. Germline CDR1 is SGHRS and CDR2 is YFSETQ. CDR3 sequence (DNA): TGCGCCAGCCGGGTAGCGGGAGGGCAATACGAGCAGTACTTC. It yields the protein CASRVAGGQYEQYF. Full variable domain (rest looked up from reference TRBV5-1 and TRBJ2-7): KAGVTQTPRYLIKTRGQQVTLSCSPISGHRSVSWYQQTPGQGLQFLFEYFSETQRNKGNFPGRFSGRQFSNSRSEMNVSTLELGDSALYLCASRVAGGQYEQYFGPGTRLTVT.

The chain carries TRBV19 and TRBJ1-4, with D perhaps TRBD1 (5 bases). The V end was cut by 4 bases, the J end by 8 bases, with 14 bases between. The CDR3 length is 14 residues. CDR1 is LNHDA and CDR2 is SQIVND in the germline V gene (reference sequence). Here the CDR3 reads CASSSPERGEKLFF. In nucleotides, the CDR3 is TGTGCCAGTAGTAGCCCAGAGCGGGGGGAAAAACTGTTTTTT. Using reference TRBV19 and TRBJ1-4 for the parts outside the CDR3, the full variable domain is DGGITQSPKYLFRKEGQNVTLSCEQNLNHDAMYWYRQDPGQGLRLIYYSQIVNDFQKGDIAEGYSVSREKKESFPLTVTSAQKNPTAFYLCASSSPERGEKLFFGSGTQLSVL.

The chain carries TRBV19 and TRBJ1-1; no definite D call. Germline values: CDR1 LNHDA, CDR2 SQIVND (reference sequence). This CDR3 spans 17 amino acids. V was trimmed by 0 bases and J by 0 bases, leaving 14 bases between them. Written as DNA, the CDR3 is TGTGCCAGTAGTATAGATCTATCCGGCGGTTTGAACACTGAAGCTTTCTTT. Translated: CASSIDLSGGLNTEAFF.

This clone was observed a handful of times. For the CDR3, the DNA is TGTGCCAGCAGCTCAGGGACAGGGTTGGAAAAACTGTTTTTT. It translates to CASSSGTGLEKLFF. The chain combines TRBV7-9 with TRBJ1-4; 9 bases are shared with TRBD1. The V gene's germline CDR1 is SEHNR and CDR2 FQNEAQ (reference sequence). The CDR3 has 14 residues. Germline trimming cut 4 bases from V and 8 bases from J; bases unmatched to any gene: 5.

This clone was counted ten times or more. This chain connects TRBV6-5 to TRBJ1-5; perhaps TRBD1 as D (6 bases). V was cut by 4 bases and J by 4 bases, with 11 bases left in between. The CDR3 has 14 residues. From germline, CDR1 is MNHEY and CDR2 SVGAGI. CDR3 protein: CASSSGAHNQPQHF. The CDR3 DNA reads as TGTGCCAGCAGTTCAGGGGCTCATAATCAGCCCCAGCATTTT.

The chain is built from TRBV14 and TRBJ2-5, with TRBD1 matching over 10 bases. J lost 5 bases, V lost 4 bases, and 7 bases had no gene match. From germline, CDR1 is SGHDN and CDR2 FVKESK. The CDR3 extends over 15 amino acids. This chain's CDR3 is CASSRRQGAGETQYF. The CDR3 DNA reads as TGTGCCAGCAGCCGAAGACAGGGGGCTGGGGAGACCCAGTACTTC.

J is TRBJ2-6 and V is TRBV5-4, with D unresolved. Looked up from germline, CDR1 is SGHNT and CDR2 is YYREEE (reference sequence). There are 15 residues in the CDR3. V was trimmed by 3 bases and J by 0 bases, leaving 7 bases between them. In DNA form, the CDR3 reads TGTGCCAGCAGCTGGGTGAGCTCTGGGGCCAACGTCCTGACTTTC. Protein: CASSWVSSGANVLTF.

This clone has just a few counts. The DNA for the CDR3 is TGCGCCAGCAGAGGACATGAAGGTGAAAAACTGTTTTTT. It translates to CASRGHEGEKLFF. V is TRBV5-1 and J is TRBJ1-4, with TRBD1 as a possible D gene (5 bases). CDR3 length: 13 amino acids. Germline assignment: CDR1 SGHRS and CDR2 YFSETQ. Trimming took off 5 bases at V and 7 bases at J, with 12 bases between the two ends.